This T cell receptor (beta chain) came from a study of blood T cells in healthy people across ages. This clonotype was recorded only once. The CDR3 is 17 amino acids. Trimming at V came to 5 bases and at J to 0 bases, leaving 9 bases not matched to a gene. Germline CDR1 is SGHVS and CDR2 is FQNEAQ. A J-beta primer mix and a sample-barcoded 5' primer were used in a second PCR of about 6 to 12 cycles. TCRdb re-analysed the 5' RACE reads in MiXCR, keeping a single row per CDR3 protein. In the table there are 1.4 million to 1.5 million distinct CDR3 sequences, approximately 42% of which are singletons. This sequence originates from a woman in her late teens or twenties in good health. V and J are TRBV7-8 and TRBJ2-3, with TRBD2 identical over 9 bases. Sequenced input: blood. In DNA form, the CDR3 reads TGTGCCAGCAGCCCCCAAGGGCTAGCGGGGAGCACAGATACGCAGTATTTT. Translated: CASSPQGLAGSTDTQYF.